One T cell receptor beta chain is described in this entry. Its antigen is still unknown. These data originate in a study of T cells in localized non-small cell lung cancer. General study results and limits: Because researchers sequenced only one region of the tumor, heterogeneity is still possible.

The method was immunoSEQ multiplex PCR; TCRdb's version includes in-frame clones alone and lacks a portion of them. Of 18,000 or so clones in the sample, around four fifths were seen once. This CDR3 region has 14 residues. From germline, CDR1 is MNHNS and CDR2 SASEGT. Trimming cost V 5 bases and J 7 bases, with 12 bases left between them. This sample comprised peripheral blood, obtained before any cancer treatment. J is TRBJ1-6 and V is TRBV6-1; D gene uncertain. This clonotype originated in a female donor over 55 with stage I lung adenocarcinoma. The CDR3 nucleotides are TGTGCCAGCAGTTTTTTAGACCGAAATTCACCCCTCCACTTT. This encodes CASSFLDRNSPLHF.